Presented here are 28 T cell receptor beta chains from one specimen sequenced in a study of blood T cell repertoires in COVID-19 (TCRdb year 2020). The method was the immunoSEQ multiplex PCR assay. The table was pulled from immuneACCESS by TCRdb, which kept in-frame rearrangements only. Such tables lose some clones; where checked, under half of the loss comes from unresolved V genes, and the rest has no known cause. The sample has about 330,000 clones on record, approximately 87% of them singletons. Of the sample, under 5% falls within the top ten clones. The material sequenced was peripheral blood. The receptors stem from a woman between 50 and 59 years old with active or convalescent COVID-19.

This clone was seen once. The chain uses TRBV30 and TRBJ1-5, with D hard to call. V dropped 1 base and J dropped 13 bases, with 11 bases sitting between them. CDR1 and CDR2 from the germline V gene are GTSNPN and SVGIG (reference sequence). CDR3 length equals 11 residues. Here the CDR3 DNA reads TGTGCCTGGAGTGGGGTTTCGGGACAGCATTTT. Translating gives CAWSGVSGQHF.

This clone appeared once. The chain uses TRBV9 and TRBJ2-1; TRBD2 is a possible D gene (5 bases). Between the trimmed V and J ends, which lost 0 bases and 5 bases, there was a span of 12 bases. The germline V gene has CDR1 SGDLS and CDR2 YYNGEE. The CDR3 loop spans 15 amino acids. This chain's CDR3 is CASSVEGGPDNEQFF. CDR3 nucleotides: TGTGCCAGCAGCGTAGAAGGAGGCCCAGACAATGAGCAGTTCTTC.

The rearrangement links TRBV5-6 to TRBJ1-6; D may be TRBD1 (5 bases). The CDR3 sequence is 16 residues long. Trimming stripped 0 bases from V and 10 bases from J, with 17 bases between. Germline V CDR1 and CDR2: SGHDT, YYEEEE. The CDR3 reads CASSLGGRRRGSPLHF. The CDR3 DNA is TGTGCCAGCAGCTTGGGTGGACGAAGGCGGGGGTCACCCCTCCACTTT.

The gene calls are TRBV27 and TRBJ1-1; 8 bases line up with TRBD1. J lost 0 bases, V lost 7 bases, and 4 bases had no gene match. The CDR3 totals 14 residues. Germline loops: CDR1 MNHEY, CDR2 SMNVEV (reference sequence). The CDR3 DNA reads as TGTGCCAGCACCCCGGGACAGGTGAACACTGAAGCTTTCTTT. Translating it yields CASTPGQVNTEAFF.

This clone was observed a few times. DNA for the CDR3: TGTGCCAGCAGCCTCCTGAATGAAAAACTGTTTTTT. Translation: CASSLLNEKLFF. The J gene is TRBJ1-4, the V gene TRBV3-1 (or the pseudogene TRBV3-2), with no clear D. V was pared by 4 bases and J by 5 bases, with 5 bases between. In germline, CDR1 is LGHDT, CDR2 YNNKEL (reference sequence). The CDR3 extends over 12 amino acids.

This chain joins TRBV10-3 and TRBJ2-1, with D possibly being TRBD1 (5 bases). The germline V and J ends were trimmed by 6 bases and 9 bases, with 21 bases remaining between them. The CDR3 has 15 residues. Germline V gene sequence: CDR1 ENHRY, CDR2 SYGVKD. CDR3: CAIRLQETQGSEQFF. CDR3 DNA sequence: TGTGCCATCAGGCTACAGGAAACCCAAGGGTCTGAGCAGTTCTTC.

This clone was counted only a few times. The chain is built from TRBV4-3 and TRBJ1-1, with D unresolved. The CDR3 covers 14 residues. The V gene's germline CDR1 is LGHNA and CDR2 YSLEER. V gave up 1 base and J gave up 4 bases, with 10 bases separating them. CDR3 in DNA: TGCGCCAGCAGCCAAGGTCGGGAGATCACTGAAGCTTTCTTT. Translating it yields CASSQGREITEAFF.

V and J are TRBV5-1 and TRBJ1-2, with a weak D call TRBD1 (5 bases). Germline CDR1 SGHRS, CDR2 YFSETQ. This CDR3 has 14 residues. Trimming took off 4 bases at V and 3 bases at J, with 13 bases between the two ends. CDR3 DNA sequence: TGCGCCAGCAGCCAGAGGGGAGGGGACTATGGCTACACCTTC. Its translation: CASSQRGGDYGYTF.

CDR3 region: CASSPEYGRPGQNYGYTF. CDR3 DNA sequence: TGTGCCAGCAGTCCCGAATATGGACGGCCGGGACAGAACTATGGCTACACCTTC. The chain joins TRBV25-1 to TRBJ1-2, with 7 bases that match TRBD1. Trimming took 5 bases from V and 2 from J; bases not matched to a gene: 17. Per germline, CDR1 MGHDK and CDR2 SYGVNS. The CDR3 is 18 residues long.

V and J are TRBV5-1 and TRBJ1-2; the D gene is possibly TRBD1 (5 bases). In germline, CDR1 is SGHRS, CDR2 YFSETQ. V lost 0 bases to trimming and J lost 8 bases, with 11 bases between them. The CDR3 runs 13 residues. Here the CDR3 DNA reads TGCGCCAGCAGCTTGGGGCAGGGTCGAGGCTACACCTTC. This encodes CASSLGQGRGYTF.

The rearrangement joins TRBV6-5 to TRBJ1-1; tentatively, D is TRBD1 (5 bases). V was clipped by 6 bases and J by 4 bases, with 9 bases between them. The CDR3 has 12 residues. CDR1 and CDR2 from the germline V gene are MNHEY and SVGAGI. CDR3 coding DNA: TGTGCCAGCAGAACAGGATCCACTGAAGCTTTCTTT. Translation gives CASRTGSTEAFF.

This clone occurred once. J is TRBJ1-2 and V is TRBV7-9; weak D call: TRBD1 (5 bases). Germline V gene data show CDR1 as SEHNR and CDR2 as FQNEAQ (reference sequence). The CDR3 loop spans 19 amino acids. V lost 5 bases, J lost 0 bases, and 25 bases lay in between. CDR3 nucleotides: TGTGCCAGCAGCCTGCGACAGAGGAGCAGCCGAGCTGCTAACTATGGCTACACCTTC. As protein: CASSLRQRSSRAANYGYTF.

The V gene is TRBV5-1, the J gene TRBJ1-6; possibly TRBD1 for D (5 bases). The V and J ends lost 6 bases and 13 bases respectively, with 17 bases between them. The length of the CDR3 is 13 residues. CDR1 and CDR2 (germline): SGHRS, YFSETQ. In DNA form, the CDR3 reads TGCGCCAGCAATTTGCCGCCCAAGGGGCCCCTCCACTTT. It encodes CASNLPPKGPLHF.

This clone was picked up one time. The chain has TRBV28 and TRBJ1-5, with TRBD1 matching over 11 bases. CDR3 length: 19 residues. Germline CDR1 reads MDHEN; CDR2 reads SYDVKM. J was trimmed by 1 base and V by 4 bases; bases with no gene match: 12. The CDR3 is CASSSFVGTGGMSNQPQHF. CDR3 in DNA: TGTGCCAGCAGTTCATTCGTTGGGACAGGGGGTATGAGCAATCAGCCCCAGCATTTT.

J is TRBJ2-1 and V is TRBV6-6; 9 nucleotides align to TRBD2. Trimming removed 5 bases from V and 8 bases from J; junction bases left unmatched: 19. Germline assignment: CDR1 MNHNY and CDR2 SVGAGI (reference sequence). The CDR3 is 18 residues long. The CDR3 nucleotides are TGTGCCAGCAGTCGGACAGTACAGGCGGGAGGGGGGAGCTATGAGCAGTTCTTC. Protein sequence: CASSRTVQAGGGSYEQFF.

The chain employs TRBV6-5 and TRBJ1-2; D call uncertain. There are 13 residues in the CDR3. Germline assignment: CDR1 MNHEY and CDR2 SVGAGI. The ends were cut back, 6 bases at V and 4 bases at J, with 12 bases in the middle. The CDR3 bases are TGTGCCAGCAGAGACACGGGGTCCTATGGCTACACCTTC. The encoded protein is CASRDTGSYGYTF.

The chain links TRBV19 to TRBJ2-7; possible D gene TRBD2, 5 bases. The germline V gene encodes CDR1 LNHDA and CDR2 SQIVND (reference sequence). V shed 5 bases and J shed 1 base, with 9 bases lying between them. CDR3 length equals 13 residues. DNA for the CDR3: TGTGCCAGTAGTGTCGGGGTTTCCTACGAGCAGTACTTC. It is translated as CASSVGVSYEQYF.

As to this clone: Other DNA sequences in this sample translate to the same CDR3. The rearrangement joins TRBV4-2 to TRBJ1-1; TRBD1 agrees at 8 bases. This CDR3 has 15 amino acids. Per germline, CDR1 LGHNA and CDR2 YNFKEQ. The ends lost 3 bases at V and 2 bases at J; junction bases unmatched: 5. The CDR3 bases are TGTGCCAGCAGCCAGGGAGACAGGGGTAACACTGAAGCTTTCTTT. Protein sequence: CASSQGDRGNTEAFF.

The chain recombines TRBV4-2 with TRBJ2-1; D is possibly TRBD1 (6 bases). The germline gives CDR1 LGHNA, CDR2 YNFKEQ. Trimming took 0 bases from V and 3 from J, leaving 12 bases between them. CDR3 size: 16 residues. CDR3 bases: TGTGCCAGCAGCCAAGAAATCGGGGACATCTACAATGAGCAGTTCTTC. It yields the protein CASSQEIGDIYNEQFF.

The V call is TRBV28, the J call TRBJ1-5; 7 bases are a match to TRBD1. The CDR3 runs to 15 residues. Looked up from germline, CDR1 is MDHEN and CDR2 is SYDVKM. V lost 7 bases and J lost 4; bases outside the gene matches: 10. DNA of the CDR3: TGTGCCAGCAAGCCCCTAGACAGGGTTAATCAGCCCCAGCATTTT. Its protein product is CASKPLDRVNQPQHF.

A few counts support this clone. The chain is built from TRBV18 and TRBJ1-4; 7 positions agree with TRBD1. V lost 6 bases and J lost 8; bases outside the gene matches: 12. The CDR3 covers 15 residues. From germline, CDR1 is KGHSH and CDR2 LQKENI. The CDR3 spells CASSQNRGSGEKLFF. CDR3 in DNA: TGTGCCAGCTCTCAGAACAGGGGATCTGGGGAAAAACTGTTTTTT. Filled out from reference TRBV18 and TRBJ1-4, the complete variable domain reads NAGVMQNPRHLVRRRGQEARLRCSPMKGHSHVYWYRQLPEEGLKFMVYLQKENIIDESGMPKERFSAEFPKEGPSILRIQQVVRGDSAAYFCASSQNRGSGEKLFFGSGTQLSVL.

The gene calls are TRBV29-1 and TRBJ2-3; 8 nucleotides match TRBD2. This CDR3 has 16 residues. With V trimmed by 1 base and J by 2 bases, 8 bases remained unmatched. From germline, CDR1 is SQVTM and CDR2 ANQGSEA. The CDR3 here is CSVEGLRTSSTDTQYF. The CDR3 nucleotides are TGCAGCGTTGAAGGGCTTAGGACTAGCTCCACAGATACGCAGTATTTT.

The chain couples TRBV27 to TRBJ2-3; possibly TRBD2 for D (5 bases). The CDR3 sequence is 13 residues long. The germline CDR1 and CDR2 sequences are MNHEY and SMNVEV (reference sequence). Trimming left V 8 bases short and J 4 bases short, with 13 bases between. The CDR3 loop reads CASRLSGADTQYF. For the CDR3, the DNA is TGTGCCAGCCGTCTCTCCGGGGCAGATACGCAGTATTTT.

The genes are TRBV27 and TRBJ1-2, with 7 bases matching TRBD1. The CDR3 covers 14 residues. Per the germline V gene, CDR1 is MNHEY and CDR2 is SMNVEV (reference sequence). V was clipped by 4 bases and J by 0 bases; unmatched bases: 2. As DNA, the CDR3 is TGTGCCAGCAGTTACAGGGGAGCTAACTATGGCTACACCTTC. It is translated as CASSYRGANYGYTF.

This chain connects TRBV5-1 to TRBJ1-2, with D possibly matching TRBD1 (6 bases). V lost 0 bases and J lost 2, with 14 bases in between. This CDR3 is built from 16 residues. Per germline, CDR1 SGHRS and CDR2 YFSETQ. Written as DNA, the CDR3 is TGCGCCAGCAGCTTGGGTCCGCAGGGGACCAACTATGGCTACACCTTC. Amino acids: CASSLGPQGTNYGYTF.

The chain uses TRBV19 and TRBJ2-2; 11 nucleotides agree with TRBD2. Trimming removed 5 bases from V and 2 bases from J; junction bases left unmatched: 4. The CDR3 sequence is 16 residues long. Germline CDR1 and CDR2: LNHDA and SQIVND (reference sequence). CDR3 loop: CASSELAGVNTGELFF. The CDR3 nucleotides read TGTGCCAGTAGTGAACTAGCGGGAGTTAACACCGGGGAGCTGTTTTTT.

CDR3 coding DNA: TGCGCCAGCAGCCAAGTAGGGGTTGCGAACACCGGGGAGCTGTTTTTT. Protein product: CASSQVGVANTGELFF. V is TRBV4-3 and J is TRBJ2-2, with D perhaps matching TRBD1 (5 bases). Germline lookup yields CDR1 LGHNA and CDR2 YSLEER. V lost 1 base to trimming and J lost 0 bases, with 9 bases between them. The CDR3 loop spans 16 amino acids.

The gene calls are TRBV3-1 (or the pseudogene TRBV3-2) and TRBJ1-2; no definite D call. V lost 1 base and J 3 bases, leaving 12 bases between the germline ends. The germline gives CDR1 LGHDT, CDR2 YNNKEL (reference sequence). There are 15 residues in the CDR3. CDR3 DNA: TGTGCCAGCAGCCAAGGTGCCGTAGGAGACTATGGCTACACCTTC. It specifies CASSQGAVGDYGYTF.